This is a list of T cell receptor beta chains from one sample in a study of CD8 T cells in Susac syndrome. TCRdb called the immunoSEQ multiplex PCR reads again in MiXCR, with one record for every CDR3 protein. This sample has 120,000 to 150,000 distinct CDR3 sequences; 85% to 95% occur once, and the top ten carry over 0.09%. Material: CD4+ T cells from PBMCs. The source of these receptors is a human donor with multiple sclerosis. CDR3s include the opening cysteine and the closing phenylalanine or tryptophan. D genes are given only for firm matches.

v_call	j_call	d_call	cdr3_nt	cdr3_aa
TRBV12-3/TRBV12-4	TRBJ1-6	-	TGTGCCGACCTACAGGGCTGGTCACCCCTCCACTTT	CADLQGWSPLHF
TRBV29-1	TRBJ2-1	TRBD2	TGCAGCGTCCGTAGCGGGAGGGCCGATCGCGATGGCTCCTACAATGAGCAGTTCTTC	CSVRSGRADRDGSYNEQFF
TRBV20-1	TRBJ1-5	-	TGCAGTGCTAGAGCCCAGGACGGGTTTTATAGCAATCAGCCCCAGCATTTT	CSARAQDGFYSNQPQHF
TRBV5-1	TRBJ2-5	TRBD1	TGCGCCAGCAGCTGGGAAGGGACAGGGGATCCCCAGTACTTC	CASSWEGTGDPQYF
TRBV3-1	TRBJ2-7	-	TGTGCCAGCAGCCAAGATATGGGCCCCTACGAGCAGTACTTC	CASSQDMGPYEQYF
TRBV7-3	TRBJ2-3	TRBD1	TGTGCCAGCAGCACCAAGGGGGCTGTAGGCACAGATACGCAGTATTTT	CASSTKGAVGTDTQYF
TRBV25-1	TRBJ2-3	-	TGTGCCAGCAGTGAATCGGTGGTAGGGCGGGATACTAGCACAGATACGCAGTATTTT	CASSESVVGRDTSTDTQYF
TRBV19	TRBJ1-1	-	TGTGCCAGTAGTATACGGGGCAGGGCGGCGATGAACACTGAAGCTTTCTTT	CASSIRGRAAMNTEAFF
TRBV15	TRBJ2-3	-	TGTGCCACCAGCAGAGGGATCGAGGGGAGCACAGATACGCAGTATTTT	CATSRGIEGSTDTQYF
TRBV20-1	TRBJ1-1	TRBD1	TGCAGTGCCCCAAGAGGGGGCGCGGACACTGAAGCTTTCTTT	CSAPRGGADTEAFF
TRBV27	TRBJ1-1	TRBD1	TGTGCCAGCAGTTTATTTGGACCGGGACAGGGGGTAGGGACTGAAGCTTTCTTT	CASSLFGPGQGVGTEAFF
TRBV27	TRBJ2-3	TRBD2	TGTGCCAGCAGTCTGACTAGCGCTAACACAGATACGCAGTATTTT	CASSLTSANTDTQYF
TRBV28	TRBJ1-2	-	TGTGCCAGCGCCCCGCTAGGGCCGTATGGCTACACCTTC	CASAPLGPYGYTF
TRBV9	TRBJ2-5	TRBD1	TGTGCCAGCAGCTTTCGGACAGGGGGGACAGAGACCCAGTACTTC	CASSFRTGGTETQYF
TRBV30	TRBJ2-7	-	TGTGCCTGGAGTGTAATAATTGGTCGCCGGGCCTACGAGCAGTACTTC	CAWSVIIGRRAYEQYF
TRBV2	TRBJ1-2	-	TGTGCCAGCATAACCAGGGCCTCGGCTGGCTACACCTTC	CASITRASAGYTF
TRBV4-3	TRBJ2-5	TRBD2	TGCGCCAGCAGCCAAGTACTAGCGAAGGAGACCCAGTACTTC	CASSQVLAKETQYF
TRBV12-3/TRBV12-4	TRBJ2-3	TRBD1	TGTGCCAGCAGTTTTCACGGACAGGAGTCGGCTCAAGATACGCAGTATTTT	CASSFHGQESAQDTQYF
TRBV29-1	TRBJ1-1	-	TGCAGCGTTGAAGAAGGTCGCACTGAAGCTTTCTTT	CSVEEGRTEAFF
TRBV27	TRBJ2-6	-	TGTGCCAGCAGTTTATCGTGGAGCTCTGGGGCCAACGTCCTGACTTTC	CASSLSWSSGANVLTF
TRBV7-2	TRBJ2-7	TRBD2	TGTGCCAGCAGCTTAACCCTCCTAGCGGGAGCTTCCTACGAGCAGTACTTC	CASSLTLLAGASYEQYF
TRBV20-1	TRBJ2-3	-	TGCAGTGCCCTCCGACGGGAAAGCACAGATACGCAGTATTTT	CSALRRESTDTQYF